This TCR beta chain was identified in a study of control samples from healthy donors and cancer patients. This clone was observed once. Some clones are missing from TCRdb's copy, which holds only in-frame ones; the method was immunoSEQ multiplex PCR. The top ten hold roughly 43% of the sample, which has 90,000 to 150,000 clones, more than 70% seen once. Trimming shortened V by 2 bases and J by 2 bases, and 11 bases separated the two germline ends. The germline gives CDR1 SGHDT, CDR2 YYEEEE. This CDR3 region has 15 residues. Sequencing was carried out using blood. The receptor comes from a man between 45 and 60 years old in good health. The chain couples TRBV5-6 to TRBJ1-5; D perhaps matches TRBD1 (6 bases). The CDR3 DNA follows: TGTGCCAGCAGCTTACGGCCAGGGGGCAATCAGCCCCAGCATTTT. It is translated as CASSLRPGGNQPQHF. Based on the CDR3 plus reference TRBV5-6 and TRBJ1-5, the full variable domain is DAGVTQSPTHLIKTRGQQVTLRCSPKSGHDTVSWYQQALGQGPQFIFQYYEEEERQRGNFPDRFSGHQFPNYSSELNVNALLLGDSALYLCASSLRPGGNQPQHFGDGTRLSIL.